This passage covers 25 T cell receptor beta chains from one sample sequenced in a study of OX40 agonist ivuxolimab in advanced cancers. Repertoires were generated with immunoSEQ multiplex PCR, while TCRdb's copy carries only in-frame clones and drops some. The sample lists 35,000 to 45,000 clones; more than 75% were seen once. Material: CD4+ or CD8+ T cells sorted from blood, obtained in a trial of the OX40 agonist ivuxolimab. The receptors come from an adult with an advanced solid tumor such as melanoma, head and neck, liver or kidney cancer.

The rearrangement links TRBV9 to TRBJ1-1; D is unclear. The CDR3 has 15 residues. V was cut by 3 bases and J by 1 base, with 13 bases left in between. Per germline, CDR1 SGDLS and CDR2 YYNGEE. The CDR3 reads CASSAIQIPNTEAFF. DNA for the CDR3: TGTGCCAGCAGCGCTATACAGATACCGAACACTGAAGCTTTCTTT.

The chain links TRBV5-1 to TRBJ1-1; D unclear. Germline CDR1 reads SGHRS; CDR2 reads YFSETQ. The ends were cut back, 0 bases at V and 0 bases at J, with 15 bases in the middle. The CDR3 covers 17 residues. CDR3: CASSLAHGGSMNTEAFF. Written as DNA, the CDR3 is TGCGCCAGCAGCTTGGCCCACGGCGGGTCTATGAACACTGAAGCTTTCTTT.

V is TRBV23-1 and J is TRBJ2-5, with 9 nucleotides matching TRBD2. TRBV23-1 is given ORF status, its function remaining uncertain. The CDR3 spans 19 residues. Losses at the gene ends were 4 bases for V and 0 bases for J; bases not matched to a gene: 15. The CDR3: CASSPPGHGLASYQETQYF. The CDR3 DNA reads TGCGCCAGCAGTCCTCCGGGACATGGACTAGCGAGCTACCAAGAGACCCAGTACTTC.

The gene calls are TRBV5-6 and TRBJ1-2, with D possibly TRBD1 on 6 matching bases. The V end was cut by 5 bases, the J end by 7 bases, with 15 bases between. Germline lookup yields CDR1 SGHDT and CDR2 YYEEEE. This CDR3 is built from 13 residues. As DNA, the CDR3 is TGTGCCAGCAGGCTACCAGGGGAGGGTGGCTACACCTTC. It codes for CASRLPGEGGYTF.

In its sample, this clone was seen a few times. The chain couples TRBV2 to TRBJ1-5, with a tentative D call TRBD1 (6 bases). The V and J ends lost 6 bases and 4 bases respectively, with 10 bases between them. This CDR3 spans 13 amino acids. CDR1 SNHLY and CDR2 FYNNEI come from the germline V gene. CDR3 DNA: TGTGCCAGCAGGAGGACAGTTAATCAGCCCCAGCATTTT. Translation: CASRRTVNQPQHF.

This rearrangement joins TRBV9 to TRBJ1-1; 10 bases agree with TRBD1. This CDR3 is built from 18 residues. Trimming at V came to 4 bases and at J to 5 bases, leaving 17 bases not matched to a gene. Germline CDR1 SGDLS, CDR2 YYNGEE. CDR3 loop: CASSPRGGTGVGGTEAFF. The DNA of the CDR3 is TGTGCCAGCAGCCCCCGTGGGGGGACAGGGGTAGGGGGAACTGAAGCTTTCTTT.

This rearrangement joins TRBV19 to TRBJ1-5, with 8 bases lining up with TRBD1. J was trimmed by 5 bases and V by 5 bases; bases with no gene match: 8. Germline CDR1 LNHDA, CDR2 SQIVND (reference sequence). This CDR3 comprises 15 residues. This chain's CDR3 is CASSGQGQADQPQHF. The CDR3 DNA reads TGTGCCAGTAGTGGACAGGGTCAGGCGGATCAGCCCCAGCATTTT.

This chain uses TRBV29-1 with TRBJ1-1; D is perhaps TRBD1 (5 bases). The CDR3 covers 13 residues. Trimming removed 3 bases from V and 1 base from J, with 9 bases in between. CDR1 and CDR2 (germline): SQVTM, ANQGSEA. The CDR3 nucleotides read TGCAGCGTTGACGGCGGGGGGAACACTGAAGCTTTCTTT. Translation: CSVDGGGNTEAFF.

The chain carries TRBV7-3 and TRBJ1-3, with TRBD1 identical over 7 bases. V was clipped by 10 bases and J by 0 bases; unmatched bases: 9. Germline values: CDR1 SGHTA, CDR2 FQGTGA. CDR3 length: 15 amino acids. The CDR3 bases are TGTGCCAAACCCCTACGGACAGGCTCTGGAAACACCATATATTTT. It yields the protein CAKPLRTGSGNTIYF.

V is TRBV6-6 and J is TRBJ2-3; D gene ambiguous. Per the germline V gene, CDR1 is MNHNY and CDR2 is SVGAGI (reference sequence). V was pared by 10 bases and J by 2 bases, with 16 bases between. The CDR3 covers 14 residues. Written as DNA, the CDR3 is TGTGCCACCCGGAAGGGTTGGGACACAGATACGCAGTATTTT. Amino acids: CATRKGWDTDTQYF.

The rearrangement uses TRBV18 and TRBJ1-2; 8 positions match TRBD1. After removal of 3 bases from V and 2 bases from J, the junction contained 8 bases not matched to a gene. This CDR3 has 16 amino acids. Germline V lookup: CDR1 KGHSH, CDR2 LQKENI. DNA of the CDR3: TGTGCCAGCTCACCTAATGGACAGGGAGCAAACTATGGCTACACCTTC. It codes for CASSPNGQGANYGYTF.

The V and J genes are TRBV5-4 and TRBJ2-5; possibly TRBD1 or TRBD2 for D (5 bases each). The end of the DNA aligns better with TRBJ2-7, so the J call may be wrong. The CDR3 runs 14 residues. Germline V CDR1 and CDR2: SGHNT, YYREEE (reference sequence). This CDR3 is CASSKGTDRYEQYF. CDR3 nucleotides: TGTGCCAGCAGCAAAGGGACGGACCGTTACGAGCAGTACTTC.

The V gene is TRBV29-1, the J gene TRBJ1-2, with 8 bases fitting TRBD1. CDR3 length: 15 amino acids. The junction had 10 bases not matched to a gene; V was cut back by 3 bases and J by 4 bases. Germline V gene lookup returns CDR1 SQVTM and CDR2 ANQGSEA. CDR3 in amino acids: CSVDMGQAISYGYTF. The CDR3, as DNA: TGCAGCGTTGATATGGGACAGGCAATCAGCTATGGCTACACCTTC.

The chain recombines TRBV5-1 with TRBJ2-3; tentatively, D is TRBD1 (6 bases). V dropped 2 bases and J dropped 0 bases, with 10 bases sitting between them. The germline CDR1 and CDR2 sequences are SGHRS and YFSETQ. CDR3 length: 15 residues. This chain's CDR3 is CASSLNRASTDTQYF. Written as DNA, the CDR3 is TGCGCCAGCAGCTTAAACAGGGCAAGCACAGATACGCAGTATTTT. Using reference TRBV5-1 and TRBJ2-3 for the parts outside the CDR3, the full variable domain is KAGVTQTPRYLIKTRGQQVTLSCSPISGHRSVSWYQQTPGQGLQFLFEYFSETQRNKGNFPGRFSGRQFSNSRSEMNVSTLELGDSALYLCASSLNRASTDTQYFGPGTRLTVL.

CDR3 protein: CASSPGRYNTGELFF. CDR3 bases: TGTGCCAGCAGCCCGGGCCGGTATAACACCGGGGAGCTGTTTTTT. This sequence joins TRBV2 and TRBJ2-2; no clear D gene. The length of the CDR3 is 15 residues. CDR1 is SNHLY and CDR2 is FYNNEI in the germline V gene. V lost 6 bases, J lost 2 bases, and 13 bases lay in between.

The chain is built from TRBV19 and TRBJ1-5; D is possibly TRBD1 (5 bases). The germline CDR1 and CDR2 sequences are LNHDA and SQIVND (reference sequence). V was cut by 5 bases and J by 7 bases, with 9 bases left in between. The length of the CDR3 is 12 residues. The CDR3 DNA is TGTGCCAGTAGTCGGGGGAACCAGCCCCAGCATTTT. It translates to CASSRGNQPQHF.

Remarks on this clone: Other nucleotide sequences in the sample specify the same CDR3. The rearrangement links TRBV7-9 to TRBJ2-7; D remains ambiguous. The CDR3 contains 12 residues. The V end was cut by 1 base, the J end by 3 bases, with 4 bases between. Germline V CDR1 and CDR2: SEHNR, FQNEAQ (reference sequence). Written as DNA, the CDR3 is TGTGCCAGCAGCTTAGTCGGCTACGAGCAGTACTTC. Translated, it gives CASSLVGYEQYF.

This clone was seen just once. The V call is TRBV6-1, the J call TRBJ2-1; D is unresolved. CDR3 size: 12 residues. Between the trimmed V and J ends, which lost 4 bases and 5 bases, there was a span of 6 bases. Germline lookup yields CDR1 MNHNS and CDR2 SASEGT. CDR3 bases: TGTGCCAGCAGTGCCCTGCACAATGAGCAGTTCTTC. Amino acids: CASSALHNEQFF.

This clone was detected only a few times. The V call is TRBV30, the J call TRBJ2-7; D might be TRBD2 (6 bases). Germline CDR1 and CDR2: GTSNPN and SVGIG (reference sequence). V was trimmed by 1 base and J by 7 bases, leaving 11 bases between them. The CDR3 has 12 amino acids. CDR3 nucleotides: TGTGCCTGGAGTGATCCAGGAGGGGAGCAGTACTTC. As protein: CAWSDPGGEQYF. Looking up the rest from reference TRBV30 and TRBJ2-7 gives the full variable domain: SQTIHQWPATLVQPVGSPLSLECTVEGTSNPNLYWYRQAAGRGLQLLFYSVGIGQISSEVPQNLSASRPQDRQFILSSKKLLLSDSGFYLCAWSDPGGEQYFGPGTRLTVT.

The chain employs TRBV5-1 and TRBJ2-5, with 10 bases aligning to TRBD1. Unmatched junction bases numbered 7, after V lost 4 bases and J lost 7 bases. The CDR3 consists of 14 residues. Germline-derived CDR1 and CDR2 are SGHRS and YFSETQ. The CDR3 loop is CASSLGQGTGTQYF. The CDR3 nucleotides read TGCGCCAGCAGCCTGGGACAGGGGACGGGGACCCAGTACTTC.

This clone was seen a single time. This sequence joins TRBV10-3 and TRBJ2-5; D might be TRBD1 (6 bases). Germline V CDR1 and CDR2: ENHRY, SYGVKD. CDR3 length equals 13 residues. The V end lost 3 bases, the J end lost 5 bases, and 10 bases lay between the germline ends. The CDR3 region has the DNA TGTGCCATCAGTGACAGGGGTCGGGAGACCCAGTACTTC. Encoded protein: CAISDRGRETQYF.

This clone was observed once. The chain is built from TRBV5-5 and TRBJ1-1; 9 bases map to TRBD1. Losses at the gene ends were 5 bases for V and 2 bases for J; bases not matched to a gene: 10. The CDR3 has 16 residues. CDR1 and CDR2 from the germline V gene are SGHKS and YYEKEE (reference sequence). CDR3 protein: CASSRQTGGYNTEAFF. CDR3 nucleotide sequence: TGTGCCAGCAGTCGTCAGACAGGGGGGTATAACACTGAAGCTTTCTTT.

The chain links TRBV5-1 to TRBJ2-7; possible D gene TRBD2, 6 bases. Trimming shortened V by 0 bases and J by 6 bases, and 16 bases separated the two germline ends. Germline V gene data show CDR1 as SGHRS and CDR2 as YFSETQ. The CDR3 totals 15 residues. The CDR3 DNA reads as TGCGCCAGCAGCTTGGCCCCGGAGGGAGTCCTCGAGCAGTACTTC. Protein: CASSLAPEGVLEQYF. The variable domain in full, completed from reference TRBV5-1 and TRBJ2-7, reads KAGVTQTPRYLIKTRGQQVTLSCSPISGHRSVSWYQQTPGQGLQFLFEYFSETQRNKGNFPGRFSGRQFSNSRSEMNVSTLELGDSALYLCASSLAPEGVLEQYFGPGTRLTVT.

The chain uses TRBV29-1 and TRBJ2-1; D gene uncertain. The CDR3 is 9 residues long. Trimming took off 4 bases at V and 8 bases at J, with 3 bases between the two ends. The V gene's germline CDR1 is SQVTM and CDR2 ANQGSEA. DNA for the CDR3: TGCAGCGTTGGTTATGAGCAGTTCTTC. Protein sequence: CSVGYEQFF.

The genes are TRBV4-1 and TRBJ1-3; D uncertain. V shed 1 base and J shed 2 bases, with 15 bases lying between them. Germline V gene lookup returns CDR1 MGHRA and CDR2 YSYEKL. The CDR3 runs to 17 residues. This CDR3 is CASSQVYGGDPGNTIYF. The CDR3 DNA follows: TGCGCCAGCAGCCAAGTGTATGGAGGAGACCCTGGAAACACCATATATTTT.